This T cell receptor beta chain derives from a study of cytomegalovirus exposure and HLA in healthy donors. Germline V gene data show CDR1 as LNHDA and CDR2 as SQIVND (reference sequence). This CDR3 is built from 9 residues. V was pared by 11 bases and J by 6 bases, with 6 bases between. The repertoire was sequenced with immunoSEQ multiplex PCR; TCRdb's copy has only in-frame clones and lacks some. In the table there are tens of thousands of clones, about 82% of which are singletons. The receptor comes from a man between 25 and 39 years old in good health and CMV-seronegative. The rearrangement uses TRBV19 and TRBJ2-3; no clear D gene. The sequenced sample was PBMCs. For the CDR3, the DNA is TGTGCCGGTCAGGATACGCAGTATTTT. Translated, it gives CAGQDTQYF. The full variable domain, rest sourced from reference TRBV19 and TRBJ2-3, is DGGITQSPKYLFRKEGQNVTLSCEQNLNHDAMYWYRQDPGQGLRLIYYSQIVNDFQKGDIAEGYSVSREKKESFPLTVTSAQKNPTAFYLCAGQDTQYFGPGTRLTVL.